What follows are 16 T cell receptor beta chains derived from one specimen sequenced in a study of Graves' ophthalmopathy and Graves' hyperthyroidism. From RNA, the CDR3 regions of TCR beta chains were amplified and sequenced. The library came from an HTBI-primed first-round RT-PCR and a second-round multiplex PCR. TCRdb called the multiplex PCR reads again in MiXCR, with one record for every CDR3 protein. This sample has about 380,000 distinct CDR3 sequences, with just over 15% found just once. The source material was peripheral blood. All receptors derive from a woman younger than 35 with stable Graves' hyperthyroidism.

This clonotype was recorded many times. V is TRBV6-5 and J is TRBJ1-2; tentative D call: TRBD1 (5 bases). V lost 6 bases to trimming and J lost 4 bases, with 9 bases between them. The CDR3 runs 12 residues. Germline V gives CDR1 MNHEY, CDR2 SVGAGI. This CDR3 reads CASRTEVYGYTF. DNA of the CDR3: TGTGCCAGCAGGACAGAAGTCTATGGCTACACCTTC.

The chain joins TRBV14 to TRBJ2-4, with a possible D match to TRBD2 (6 bases). Gene TRBJ2-1 matches the end of the DNA better, so the J call may be wrong. Germline CDR1 reads SGHDN; CDR2 reads FVKESK. The CDR3 contains 13 residues. CDR3 bases: TGTGCCAGCAGCCAAGCGCGGGATAATGAGCAGTTCTTC. It is translated as CASSQARDNEQFF.

This clonotype was detected many times. The V call is TRBV27, the J call TRBJ2-2, with a weak D call TRBD1 (5 bases). Trimming removed 2 bases at V and 8 bases at J, with 12 bases between. Germline assignment: CDR1 MNHEY and CDR2 SMNVEV (reference sequence). The CDR3 length is 14 residues. The CDR3, as DNA: TGTGCCAGCAGTTTAACAGGTCCCGTGGGGGAGCTGTTTTTT. Protein: CASSLTGPVGELFF.

V is TRBV19 and J is TRBJ1-1; the D is unclear. The CDR3 covers 13 residues. The V gene's germline CDR1 is LNHDA and CDR2 SQIVND (reference sequence). V lost 8 bases and J lost 1, with 11 bases in between. CDR3 region: CASHGRKNTEAFF. DNA of the CDR3: TGTGCCAGTCACGGACGGAAGAACACTGAAGCTTTCTTT.

This clonotype appeared many times. The chain joins TRBV12-5 to TRBJ2-2; D is ambiguous. The CDR3 contains 12 residues. Germline V gene lookup returns CDR1 LGHNT and CDR2 FRNRAP. V was shortened by 5 bases and J by 7 bases, with 8 bases between the two germline ends. The chain's CDR3 is CASGTIDGELFF. In DNA, the CDR3 is TGTGCTAGTGGTACCATTGACGGGGAGCTGTTTTTT.

This clonotype has a count of ten or more. The J gene is TRBJ1-6, the V gene TRBV27, with no clear D. The CDR3 spans 13 residues. The ends were cut back, 8 bases at V and 8 bases at J, with 13 bases in the middle. The V gene's germline CDR1 is MNHEY and CDR2 SMNVEV (reference sequence). Here the CDR3 reads CASSEAIDSPLHF. The CDR3 DNA sequence: TGTGCCAGCTCGGAGGCGATAGATTCACCCCTCCACTTT.

V usage is TRBV20-1 and J usage is TRBJ1-5, with 9 positions matching TRBD1. Germline values: CDR1 DFQATT, CDR2 SNEGSKA (reference sequence). This CDR3 is built from 16 residues. Trimming cost V 0 bases and J 6 bases; bases outside gene matches: 9. In DNA, the CDR3 is TGCAGTGCTAGAGATCCCCGGACAGGGGTTTTTCAGCCCCAGCATTTT. Its translation is CSARDPRTGVFQPQHF.

At least ten counts were recorded for this clonotype. V gene TRBV24-1 combines with J gene TRBJ1-5, with 7 bases aligning to TRBD1. CDR3 length equals 16 residues. The V and J ends lost 4 bases and 3 bases, in that order; junction bases with no gene match: 8. Germline V lookup: CDR1 KGHDR, CDR2 SFDVKD. The CDR3 coding sequence is TGTGCCACCAGTGACCGGGACAGTCCTTCCAATCAGCCCCAGCATTTT. Amino acid sequence: CATSDRDSPSNQPQHF.

Details on this clonotype: Possible read error: a much larger clone is one base away. This chain connects TRBV12-3 or TRBV12-4 to TRBJ1-6; D ambiguous. This CDR3 comprises 15 residues. Trimming pared 1 base from V and 10 bases from J, leaving 14 bases between. In nucleotides, the CDR3 is TGTGCCAGCAGTTTAGGTTGGTCGACCGTATCACCCCTCCACTTT. Translation gives CASSLGWSTVSPLHF.

Ten or more counts support this clonotype. This chain joins TRBV6-1 and TRBJ1-5, with D unresolved. The length of the CDR3 is 17 residues. Trimming shortened V by 1 base and J by 4 bases, and 17 bases separated the two germline ends. Germline V gives CDR1 MNHNS, CDR2 SASEGT. CDR3 sequence: CASSEEGAPAYNQPQHF. The CDR3 DNA follows: TGTGCCAGCAGTGAAGAGGGAGCTCCTGCTTATAATCAGCCCCAGCATTTT.

This clonotype was recorded at least ten times. The chain uses TRBV18 and TRBJ2-5; D remains unclear. The V gene lost 2 bases and the J gene lost 5 bases, with 9 bases spanning the gap. The CDR3 is 13 residues long. CDR1 and CDR2 (germline): KGHSH, LQKENI. CDR3 sequence reads: CASSPGSSETQYF. The CDR3 nucleotides are TGTGCCAGCTCACCAGGCAGCTCGGAGACCCAGTACTTC. Looking up the rest from reference TRBV18 and TRBJ2-5 gives the full variable domain: NAGVMQNPRHLVRRRGQEARLRCSPMKGHSHVYWYRQLPEEGLKFMVYLQKENIIDESGMPKERFSAEFPKEGPSILRIQQVVRGDSAAYFCASSPGSSETQYFGPGTRLLVL.

This clonotype was detected ten times or more. The V gene is TRBV11-2, the J gene TRBJ2-7; 8 bases are shared with TRBD1. V shed 4 bases and J 7 bases; nucleotides not matched to a gene: 12. This CDR3 region has 15 residues. The germline CDR1 and CDR2 sequences are SGHAT and FQNNGV. The CDR3 sequence is CASSWGGTGGFEQYF. In DNA form, the CDR3 reads TGTGCCAGCAGCTGGGGTGGGACAGGCGGTTTTGAGCAGTACTTC.

The table lists this clonotype with many counts. This CDR3 is missing its conserved last phenylalanine or tryptophan, likely due to a read error. The V call is TRBV15, the J call TRBJ1-2; the D gene is possibly TRBD1 (6 bases). This CDR3 region has 16 residues. The V end was cut by 1 base, the J end by 5 bases, with 17 bases between. The germline CDR1 and CDR2 sequences are LNHNV and YYDKDF (reference sequence). In DNA form, the CDR3 reads TGTGCCACCAGCAGAGTGGGGGACACGGTCGCTTATGGCTACACCCTC. Protein product: CATSRVGDTVAYGYTL.

This clonotype occurred many times. The J gene is TRBJ1-5, the V gene TRBV24-1; unclear D gene. Trimming left V 2 bases short and J 6 bases short, with 7 bases between. Germline V gene lookup returns CDR1 KGHDR and CDR2 SFDVKD. This CDR3 is 13 amino acids long. CDR3 in amino acids: CATSDSAIQPQHF. The CDR3 region has the DNA TGTGCCACCAGTGATTCCGCGATTCAGCCCCAGCATTTT.

Many counts were recorded for this clonotype. The V call is TRBV19, the J call TRBJ1-5; D is undetermined. Germline V gene lookup returns CDR1 LNHDA and CDR2 SQIVND (reference sequence). The CDR3 runs 13 residues. Trimming left V 5 bases short and J 6 bases short, with 11 bases between. CDR3 residues: CASSVSTVQPQHF. In DNA, the CDR3 is TGTGCCAGTAGTGTTTCGACGGTTCAGCCCCAGCATTTT.

Comments on this clonotype: This could be a read error, since a much larger clone is one nucleotide away. V and J are TRBV9 and TRBJ2-7, with D unclear. Germline V CDR1 and CDR2: SGDLS, YYNGEE. The CDR3 is 15 amino acids. The V gene lost 0 bases and the J gene lost 2 bases, with 12 bases spanning the gap. CDR3 nucleotides: TGTGCCAGCAGCGTAGGTTTCGTACCGACCTACGAGCAGTACGTC. Residues: CASSVGFVPTYEQYV.